The 6 T cell receptor beta chains in this list originate from one sample, sequenced in a study of cytomegalovirus exposure and HLA in healthy donors. This table comes from immunoSEQ multiplex PCR, and its TCRdb copy is limited to in-frame clones, with some not included. Of some 140,000 clones listed, 85% to 90% were seen once; the top ten hold about 6.7%. The material sequenced was PBMCs. These receptors were taken from a woman in her twenties or thirties in good health and CMV-seropositive.

This clone was seen only once. The J gene is TRBJ1-2, the V gene TRBV28, with 9 bases aligning to TRBD1. Trimming removed 3 bases from V and 4 bases from J; junction bases left unmatched: 12. Germline CDR1 and CDR2: MDHEN and SYDVKM. The CDR3 has 17 residues. CDR3 in amino acids: CASSFQTGGGKGYGYTF. CDR3 coding DNA: TGTGCCAGCAGTTTCCAGACAGGGGGAGGAAAGGGCTATGGCTACACCTTC.

This chain uses TRBV29-1 with TRBJ1-3, with a possible D match to TRBD1 (5 bases). The CDR3 sequence is 13 residues long. The germline V and J ends were trimmed by 7 bases and 2 bases, with 12 bases remaining between them. Germline lookup yields CDR1 SQVTM and CDR2 ANQGSEA. CDR3 region: CSATGRAGNTIYF. The CDR3 DNA follows: TGCAGCGCCACCGGCAGGGCTGGAAACACCATATATTTT.

The chain carries TRBV2 and TRBJ2-7, with D uncertain. Germline lookup yields CDR1 SNHLY and CDR2 FYNNEI. The CDR3 consists of 12 residues. The ends were cut back, 7 bases at V and 0 bases at J, with 7 bases in the middle. The CDR3: CASIPHSYEQYF. The CDR3 DNA reads TGTGCCAGCATTCCCCACTCCTACGAGCAGTACTTC.

This chain links TRBV2 with TRBJ2-1, with D maybe TRBD2 (5 bases). CDR1 is SNHLY and CDR2 is FYNNEI in the germline V gene. Trimming cost V 5 bases and J 7 bases, with 9 bases left between them. CDR3 size: 12 residues. CDR3 in DNA: TGTGCCAGCAGTTGGACTGTAAATGAGCAGTTCTTC. This translates into CASSWTVNEQFF.

This rearrangement joins TRBV11-2 to TRBJ1-4; 7 bases align to TRBD1. The CDR3 consists of 15 residues. V lost 1 base to trimming and J lost 7 bases; unmatched junction nucleotides: 6. The V gene's germline CDR1 is SGHAT and CDR2 FQNNGV. Here the CDR3 reads CASSLGSGGIEKLFF. The CDR3 DNA reads TGTGCCAGCAGCTTAGGATCAGGGGGAATTGAAAAACTGTTTTTT. The variable domain in full, completed from reference TRBV11-2 and TRBJ1-4, reads EAGVAQSPRYKIIEKRQSVAFWCNPISGHATLYWYQQILGQGPKLLIQFQNNGVVDDSQLPKDRFSAERLKGVDSTLKIQPAKLEDSAVYLCASSLGSGGIEKLFFGSGTQLSVL.

The chain joins TRBV7-9 to TRBJ1-1; D possibly corresponds to TRBD1 (5 bases). The CDR3 runs to 14 residues. Looked up from germline, CDR1 is SEHNR and CDR2 is FQNEAQ (reference sequence). V lost 5 bases and J 2 bases, leaving 12 bases between the germline ends. The CDR3 spells CASSLGGFNTEAFF. The CDR3 bases are TGTGCCAGCAGCCTGGGGGGTTTCAACACTGAAGCTTTCTTT.